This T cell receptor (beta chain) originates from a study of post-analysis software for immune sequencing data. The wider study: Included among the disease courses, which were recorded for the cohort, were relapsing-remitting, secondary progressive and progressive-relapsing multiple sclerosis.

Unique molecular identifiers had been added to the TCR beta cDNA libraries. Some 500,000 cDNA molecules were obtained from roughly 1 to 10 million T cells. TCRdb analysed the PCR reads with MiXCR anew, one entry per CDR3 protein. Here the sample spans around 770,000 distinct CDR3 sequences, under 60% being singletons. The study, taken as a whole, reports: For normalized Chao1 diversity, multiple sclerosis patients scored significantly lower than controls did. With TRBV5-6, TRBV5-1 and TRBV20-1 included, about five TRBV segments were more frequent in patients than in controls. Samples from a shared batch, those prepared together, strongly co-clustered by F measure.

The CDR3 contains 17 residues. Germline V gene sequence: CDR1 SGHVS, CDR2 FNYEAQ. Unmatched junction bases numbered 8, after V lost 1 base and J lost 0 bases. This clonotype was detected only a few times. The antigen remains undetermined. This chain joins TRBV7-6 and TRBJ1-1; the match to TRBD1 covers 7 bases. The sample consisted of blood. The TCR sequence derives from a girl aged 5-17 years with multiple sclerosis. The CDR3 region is CASSLGTGAGVNTEAFF. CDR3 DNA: TGTGCCAGCAGCTTAGGAACAGGGGCAGGGGTGAACACTGAAGCTTTCTTT.